This T cell receptor (beta chain) is drawn from a study of cytomegalovirus exposure and HLA in healthy donors. The CDR3 loop spans 17 amino acids. Unmatched junction bases numbered 13, after V lost 6 bases and J lost 3 bases. Germline-derived CDR1 and CDR2 are SNHLY and FYNNEI. Likely unrecorded immune exposures existed in these nominally healthy donors. Study-level points and caveats: There were 160 or so TCR beta chains listed as cytomegalovirus-associated. A few CMV-associated chains were confirmed in vitro to be specific for CMV antigens.

The primer mix had 60 Vbeta and 13 Jbeta primers. TCRdb's copy holds only in-frame clones and misses some; the assay was immunoSEQ multiplex PCR. The table lists around 200,000 clones, 60% to 80% of them singletons, with more than 1.5% in the top ten. Of note for this clone: The antigen is undetermined.

This clonotype was obtained from a man aged 18 to 30 in good health and CMV-seronegative. The source material was PBMCs. The chain joins TRBV2 to TRBJ1-5; 8 bases map to TRBD1. This CDR3 is CASSKTGQGGSNQPQHF. CDR3 nucleotides: TGTGCCAGCAGCAAGACCGGACAGGGCGGATCCAATCAGCCCCAGCATTTT.